Listed below are T cell receptor beta chains from one sample, sequenced in a study of blood T cell repertoires in COVID-19. Produced via immunoSEQ multiplex PCR; TCRdb's table is partial and in-frame only. The profile shows about 75,000 clones, about 90% of them singletons. Sample: peripheral blood. Receptors originate from a human donor in a cohort sampled during active COVID-19. Both conserved end residues are part of each CDR3. D genes are given only for firm matches. Expanded clones are given a class, and other clones once, few, many or no size at all.

v_gene	d_gene	abundance	j_gene	CDR3nt	CDR3aa
TRBV6-5	-	-	TRBJ1-1	TGTGCCTTTGCCAGGGATTCCACTGAAGCTTTCTTT	CAFARDSTEAFF
TRBV6-5	-	-	TRBJ1-1	TGTGCCAGCCGGAGGGTACCGAACACTGAAGCTTTCTTT	CASRRVPNTEAFF
TRBV9	TRBD2	-	TRBJ2-1	TGTGCCAGCAGCACGGGACTAGCGGTATACAATGAGCAGTTCTTC	CASSTGLAVYNEQFF
TRBV4-3	-	-	TRBJ2-7	TGCGCCAGCAGCCAAGACCCCAACTACGAGCAGTACTTC	CASSQDPNYEQYF
TRBV7-3	TRBD2	once	TRBJ2-1	TGTGCCAGCAGCTCCTCGACTAGCGGGGCCTTGGGTGAGCAGTTCTTC	CASSSSTSGALGEQFF
TRBV19	-	once	TRBJ1-5	TGTGCCAGTAGTATAAAGTTGCAGGGAATCGGGCAGCCCCAGCATTTT	CASSIKLQGIGQPQHF
TRBV6-5	TRBD1	once	TRBJ1-5	TGTGCCAGCAGCTCAGGGGACAGGAAAGGGCCCCAGCATTTT	CASSSGDRKGPQHF
TRBV5-6	-	-	TRBJ1-3	TGTGCCAGCAGCGTCCCGACAGGCCTGGATGGAAACACCATATATTTT	CASSVPTGLDGNTIYF
TRBV7-9	TRBD1	-	TRBJ2-1	TGTGCCAGCAGCCGGACAGGGGTGAATGAGCAGTTCTTC	CASSRTGVNEQFF
TRBV5-1	TRBD1	-	TRBJ2-5	TGCGCCAGCAGACTCGGGACAGTCCAAGAGACCCAGTACTTC	CASRLGTVQETQYF
TRBV5-1	TRBD1	once	TRBJ1-2	TGCGCCAGCAGCTTGAGAGGGACAGAAGGCTACACCTTC	CASSLRGTEGYTF
TRBV4-3	TRBD2	-	TRBJ2-3	TGCGCCAGCAGCCAAGCGGGGGGGCTCACAGATACGCAGTATTTT	CASSQAGGLTDTQYF
TRBV19	TRBD2	-	TRBJ2-7	TGTGCCAGTAGTATGCCGGGGGGACCCTACGAGCAGTACTTC	CASSMPGGPYEQYF
TRBV7-9	TRBD1	few	TRBJ1-4	TGTGCCAGCAGCTCCGCCGGGACAGGGGCCCCTAGTCGTGAAAAACTGTTTTTT	CASSSAGTGAPSREKLFF
TRBV9	TRBD2	-	TRBJ2-1	TGTGCCAGCAGGGGACTAGGTAAGGATGAGCAGTTCTTC	CASRGLGKDEQFF
TRBV4-3	TRBD1	-	TRBJ1-1	TGCGCCAGCAGCCAAGAGCACCCCCTCGACAGGGATCTTATGAACACTGAAGCTTTCTTT	CASSQEHPLDRDLMNTEAFF
TRBV18	-	-	TRBJ2-7	TGTGCCAGCTCAATTATACCGGGATCGAACTACGAGCAGTACTTC	CASSIIPGSNYEQYF
TRBV28	TRBD2	-	TRBJ2-7	TGTGCCAGCACCCCGGGACTAGCGGGTTACGAGCAGTACTTC	CASTPGLAGYEQYF
TRBV7-9	-	-	TRBJ2-3	TGTGCCAGCAGCCCCCCCAGCGGCACAGATACGCAGTATTTT	CASSPPSGTDTQYF
TRBV25-1	-	-	TRBJ2-7	TGTGCCAGCAGTGACGCCGGGACCGGGACTTACGAGCAGTACTTC	CASSDAGTGTYEQYF
TRBV28	TRBD1	-	TRBJ2-1	TGTGCCAGCACGACAGGGGGGGGGAATGAGCAGTTCTTC	CASTTGGGNEQFF
TRBV2	-	-	TRBJ1-1	TGTGCCAGCAGTCGCCGGGACATAGATATGAACACTGAAGCTTTCTTT	CASSRRDIDMNTEAFF
TRBV27	TRBD1	-	TRBJ2-1	TGTGCCAGCAGTCTCCGGACAGGGGGATACAATGAGCAGTTCTTC	CASSLRTGGYNEQFF
TRBV6-4	TRBD2	-	TRBJ2-3	TGTGCCAGCAGCGAGCGGGGGGGAACCCTCACAGATACGCAGTATTTT	CASSERGGTLTDTQYF
TRBV5-6	TRBD2	few	TRBJ2-7	TGTGCCAGCACCGAACTAGCGGGAGGGCCTAATTTGTACGAGCAGTACTTC	CASTELAGGPNLYEQYF
TRBV7-6	TRBD2	-	TRBJ2-5	TGTGCCAGCAGCTTAGTGTATAGACTAGCGGGGGGGCGGGAGACCCAGTACTTC	CASSLVYRLAGGRETQYF
TRBV9	-	once	TRBJ1-4	TGTGCCAGCAGCCTCCGGCCAGGCCTACTGGAAAAACTGTTTTTT	CASSLRPGLLEKLFF
TRBV6-2/TRBV6-3	-	-	TRBJ1-5	TGTGCCAGCAGTTTAACGGGAAGACAGCCCCAGCATTTT	CASSLTGRQPQHF
TRBV6-2/TRBV6-3	-	-	TRBJ2-1	TGTGCCAGCAGTTACAGTCGACAGCAGAAAGACAATGAGCAGTTCTTC	CASSYSRQQKDNEQFF
TRBV5-4	TRBD1	-	TRBJ2-7	TGTGCCAGCAGAGACAGGGGGGGAACCTACGAGCAGTACTTC	CASRDRGGTYEQYF
TRBV6-2/TRBV6-3	TRBD1	-	TRBJ2-3	TGTGCCAGCAGTACGGGACAGGGGGCAGATACGCAGTATTTT	CASSTGQGADTQYF
TRBV19	TRBD2	-	TRBJ2-3	TGTGCCAGTAGTATCGGACTAGCAACAGATACGCAGTATTTT	CASSIGLATDTQYF
TRBV7-8	-	-	TRBJ1-2	TGTGCCAGCAGCTTAGGGCAGTCCCTCTTTCTTTGGTATGGCTACACCTTC	CASSLGQSLFLWYGYTF
TRBV27	-	-	TRBJ2-7	TGTGCCAGCAGTTTGTCCGGGAGCGGTCCCTACGAGCAGTACTTC	CASSLSGSGPYEQYF
TRBV4-3	-	-	TRBJ2-7	TGCGCCAGCAGCCAAGAGAGAGGGGGCTACGAGCAGTACTTC	CASSQERGGYEQYF
TRBV5-6	-	-	TRBJ2-3	TGTGCCAGCAGCACCATACAGGGCAACACAGATACGCAGTATTTT	CASSTIQGNTDTQYF
TRBV7-2	-	-	TRBJ1-1	TGTGCCAGCAGCTTAGGACGGGGGAACACTGAAGCTTTCTTT	CASSLGRGNTEAFF
TRBV6-5	-	few	TRBJ2-2	TGTGCCACCCGGGGGGCCAGGTACACCGGGGAGCTGTTTTTT	CATRGARYTGELFF
TRBV19	TRBD1	-	TRBJ2-3	TGTGCCAGTAGTATTGCCTGGACAGGGGGCCGCACAGATACGCAGTATTTT	CASSIAWTGGRTDTQYF
TRBV7-9	-	once	TRBJ1-1	TGTGCCAGCAGCCCTGGGACACACAACACTGAAGCTTTCTTT	CASSPGTHNTEAFF
TRBV7-9	TRBD1	-	TRBJ2-4	TGTGCCAGCAGCCCCTGGACAGGGACCGTCAAAAACATTCAGTACTTC	CASSPWTGTVKNIQYF
TRBV27	TRBD1	-	TRBJ2-7	TGTGCCAGCAGTTTAGACAGGGGCTCCTACGAGCAGTACTTC	CASSLDRGSYEQYF
TRBV28	-	-	TRBJ1-1	TGTGCCAGCAGTCCTTACCCACAAGGGAGGGTAATGAACACTGAAGCTTTCTTT	CASSPYPQGRVMNTEAFF
TRBV5-1	TRBD2	once	TRBJ2-7	TGCGCCAGCAGCTCAACCGGGACTAGTGATCACGAGCAGTACTTC	CASSSTGTSDHEQYF
TRBV21-1	-	-	TRBJ1-1	TGTGCCAGCCCCACGGGGGGGCTAGGTGAAGCTTTCTTT	CASPTGGLGEAFF
TRBV27	TRBD1	-	TRBJ1-2	TGTGCCAGCAGGGCGGGACAGGGCGGAGGCTACACCTTC	CASRAGQGGGYTF
TRBV4-3	TRBD1	-	TRBJ1-1	TGCGCCAGCAGCCAAGTAGCAGGGGGCGCGGGTACTGAAGCTTTCTTT	CASSQVAGGAGTEAFF
TRBV6-2/TRBV6-3	-	-	TRBJ2-5	TGTGCCAGCAGTTACCAGGGGCCAGAGACCCAGTACTTC	CASSYQGPETQYF
TRBV4-1	-	-	TRBJ2-7	TGCGCCAGCAGCCAACCGCGGGACTACGAGCAGTACTTC	CASSQPRDYEQYF
TRBV27	-	-	TRBJ2-1	TGTGCCAGCAGTTCCCTTCGCAATGAGCAGTTCTTC	CASSSLRNEQFF
TRBV5-1	TRBD2	-	TRBJ2-1	TGCGCCAGCAGCCCCGGACTAGCTGAGCAGTTCTTC	CASSPGLAEQFF
TRBV19	TRBD1	-	TRBJ1-1	TGTGCCAGTAGCAGAAACCGGGACAGTGGGACTGAAGCTTTCTTT	CASSRNRDSGTEAFF
TRBV5-1	TRBD1	-	TRBJ1-1	TGCGCCAGCAGCGGACCCTCCTGGAAGGGGGCCGGAGTGGACACTGAAGCTTTCTTT	CASSGPSWKGAGVDTEAFF
TRBV11-1	-	-	TRBJ1-1	TGTGCCAGCAGCTCCTTCGGGGAAAACACTGAAGCTTTCTTT	CASSSFGENTEAFF
TRBV5-1	TRBD2	-	TRBJ2-3	TGCGCCAGCAGCACTGGACTAGCGGGGATAACAGATACGCAGTATTTT	CASSTGLAGITDTQYF
TRBV5-1	-	-	TRBJ1-4	TGCGCCAGCAGCTTAACGGGTTACGGTAATGAAAAACTGTTTTTT	CASSLTGYGNEKLFF